Sequencing of this T cell receptor beta chain was carried out in a study of blood T cells in healthy people across ages. Findings of the study overall: Any conclusive comparison of naive versus antigen-experienced cells was prevented by using unsorted PBMCs.

A word on this clonotype: Its matching antigen is unknown.

Primers used in a second PCR of roughly 7 to 12 cycles were a sample-barcoded 5' primer and a J-beta primer mix. TCRdb re-derived calls from the 5' RACE reads in MiXCR, one entry per CDR3 protein. This table has about 680,000 distinct CDR3 sequences, over 45% appearing once. This CDR3 has 14 residues. V lost 7 bases, J lost 1 base, and 5 bases stayed unmatched. Germline CDR1 and CDR2: MDHEN and SYDVKM. The chain couples TRBV28 to TRBJ2-3; 7 bases align to TRBD1. The sequenced sample was blood. This receptor was taken from a woman aged 55 to 70 in good health. CDR3 protein: CASTSTGRTDTQYF. The CDR3 region has the DNA TGTGCCAGCACCTCGACAGGGCGCACAGATACGCAGTATTTT.